The source of this TCR beta chain is a study of lymphopenia after photon versus proton radiotherapy. TCRdb's copy holds only in-frame clones and misses some; the assay was immunoSEQ multiplex PCR. The sample has about 20,000 clones, 84% seen once. In regard to this clone: The sample holds other DNA sequences that translate to the same CDR3.

Looked up from germline, CDR1 is SGHDT and CDR2 is YYEEEE. The junction had 11 bases not matched to a gene; V was cut back by 5 bases and J by 3 bases. The CDR3 loop spans 16 amino acids. The material sequenced was peripheral blood, taken from a patient treated with photon-based radiotherapy. This sequence originates from a woman aged 50 to 60 with pancreatic cancer. V gene TRBV5-6 combines with J gene TRBJ2-7; 10 bases match TRBD1. In nucleotides, the CDR3 is TGTGCCAGCAGTTTGCCGGGACAGGGGATTAACTACGAGCAGTACTTC. It specifies CASSLPGQGINYEQYF.